The present T cell receptor (beta chain) was sequenced within a study of cytomegalovirus exposure and HLA in healthy donors (dated by TCRdb to the late 2010s). Study-level background: In an earlier analysis of roughly 500 of the donors, 276 Gb of sequence data and 100 million or so unique TCR beta sequences from about 179 million T cells were reported. Rather than using new phenotypic data, the later analysis identified candidate immune exposures from TCR beta sequences and from how often those sequences occurred across donors. In addition to the first cohort of 666 subjects, a separate validation cohort of approximately 120 different subjects was used. Every discovery cohort repertoire had been produced on one sequencing platform. About 300 gigabases of sequencing data and some 85 million unique TCR sequences were included in an early release covering 550 to 800 HLA-typed donors. On average, roughly 250,000 unique TCR beta nucleotide sequences were sequenced per donor among 350 to 400 genotyped donors of the cohort, with 15% to 20% of those sequences being non-productive. Because of strong linkage in the cohort, roughly five DR-DQ haplotypes were treated as single units for association and clustering. Typing coverage varied by locus: roughly 629-630 donors for A, B, C, DRB1 and DQB1; some 520 for DQA1; approximately 570 for DPA1; approximately 450 for DPB1. The study aimed to test whether cataloging public T cell receptors could reveal signatures of past pathogen exposure. A later analysis re-examined previously published TCR beta repertoires from around 670 donors and added high-resolution HLA genotyping to investigate patterns of TCR occurrence. An earlier analysis of 587 of the donors applied high-throughput TCR beta sequencing to assess whether each TCR beta V gene segment acted as functional or pseudogenic. The study profiled the T cell repertoires of about 720 subjects by immunosequencing and related them to cytomegalovirus serostatus. In a later genetic analysis, genome-wide SNP genotypes for about three fifths of the roughly 670 donors were used, and that subset was treated as a discovery cohort. Of the 300 to 500 genotyped donors, 70% to 90% were placed in the genetic ancestry cluster associated with self-reported Caucasian donors. To predict cytomegalovirus infection status, the study brought together high-throughput TCR immunosequencing, statistical association of individual TCRs with disease status, and machine learning. Donor age, sex, ethnicity and CMV serostatus were compiled together with the repertoire data. HLA typing covered class I and class II loci at four-digit resolution. General study outcomes and caveats: Most CMV-associated TCR beta chains appeared to be HLA-restricted in a later analysis, and the HLA associations seemed to be driven largely by CMV exposure. A further reported finding was that TCR beta sequences accurately predicted the HLA-A and HLA-B alleles for most subjects in the first cohort. Linkage disequilibrium might explain the correlated functional status among segregating V segments, but an unknown experimental factor could not be ruled out. The classifier was reported to diagnose cytomegalovirus status with high specificity and sensitivity in both the original cohort and the validation cohort. The sequencing pipeline was judged likely to have produced a cluster of highly shared sequence variants as a technical artifact. Because HLA typing was unavailable for some donors at each locus, only the typed subset was used in association tests. In a later analysis, more than 15,000 TCR beta sequences were associated with specific HLA alleles at a false discovery rate of 0.05. About 17 rarely observed V segments, including chromosome 9 orphons, were excluded from the earlier analysis of approximately 500 of the donors because counts were too low. In a later genetic analysis, fewer N-insertions in productive TCRs were reported among donors in an Asian-associated ancestry cluster than the roughly 700-donor mean. The 87-base-pair reads could not distinguish some IMGT-functional V segments, including TRBV6-2 and TRBV6-3, so those segments were excluded. V-gene and J-gene trimming of TCR beta chains was associated with a missense DCLRE1C variant in a later genetic analysis, and the association was replicated in an independent cohort. The study gave a list of under 200 TCR beta chains associated with cytomegalovirus. According to a later analysis, TCR association rates differed among HLA loci, with DRB1 alleles showing the most associated TCRs and HLA-C alleles showing the fewest. In vitro tests confirmed that three of the cytomegalovirus-associated TCR beta chains recognize cytomegalovirus antigens. An earlier analysis of around 600 of the donors showed that most TCR beta V segments appeared in productive rearrangements either about 87% or about 30% of the time, which broadly matched IMGT annotations. Assigning TCR associations to individual alleles was difficult when HLA alleles, especially DR and DQ, strongly co-occurred. CMV serostatus was the only immune exposure information available for the cohort. The cohort was sequenced for TCR beta chains only, and without alpha or paired-chain data the features that could be detected were limited. A later analysis reported that several top co-occurrence clusters appeared linked to parvovirus B19, influenza, CMV and Epstein-Barr virus. Sequencing depth was assumed to be roughly uniform across donors in the presence/absence analyses, though that assumption may not hold. While some public TCRs were present in many individuals, most TCR sequences turned up only very rarely across donors. The authors suggested that the approach could potentially be extended to other disease states and immunological phenotypes. Compared with equally common non-associated chains, HLA-associated TCR beta chains in a later analysis were more clonally expanded and had lower generation probabilities.

The library was produced with the immunoSEQ multiplex PCR assay. For the multiplex PCR, a mixture combining 60 forward primers for TCR Vbeta segments and 13 reverse primers for TCR Jbeta segments was used. Amplification of the CDR3 region of rearranged TCR beta genes was performed with a multiplex PCR assay on genomic DNA. On the Illumina HiSeq System, the amplified TCR beta libraries were sequenced as 87-base-pair reads. In the source study's methods: Across the roughly 700 repertoires, a later analysis counted tens of millions of unique TCR beta chains, roughly 11 million of which were shared by at least two donors. A nearest-neighbor algorithm error-corrected the raw reads and collapsed the reads into unique sequences, merging closely related sequences to remove PCR and sequencing errors. Alignment of CDR3 sequences to IMGT reference sequences was used to assign V, D and J gene segments. For a sequence to be retained, at least a six-nucleotide match to both a V gene segment and a J gene segment was required. A rearrangement counted as productive if the CDR3 had no stop codons and remained in frame with V and J, and every other rearrangement counted as non-productive. Following IMGT convention, CDR3 was defined as the stretch from the second conserved V-encoded cysteine up to the conserved J-encoded phenylalanine. Sequences without an unambiguous match to a single V gene segment were excluded from the earlier analysis of about 630 of the donors. An earlier analysis of almost 600 of the donors classified V segments as functional when productive rearrangements were above 56.7% and as segregating when the standard deviation between donors was above 5%. A statistical classification framework was developed to diagnose cytomegalovirus status using the catalog of TCR beta chain sequences. In a later analysis, V and J genes were assigned by comparing TCR nucleotide sequences against IMGT/GENE-DB human TR gene sequences. Using the TCRdist pipeline, a later analysis assigned CDR3 sequences along with most-parsimonious VDJ recombination scenarios. In a later analysis, each TCR beta chain was defined by its CDR3 amino acid sequence together with its V-gene family, and reads without a unique V-gene family were excluded. To address suspected cross-contamination and a sequencing artifact, a later analysis removed 550 to 750 highly shared, low-generation-probability nucleotide sequences. For each public chain, a later analysis derived a clonal expansion index from normalized ranks of inferred template counts within each repertoire. In a later analysis, generation probabilities were computed with a VDJ recombination model fitted to out-of-frame rearrangements, and the resulting probabilities were checked against IGoR. In a later analysis, hypergeometric tests were used to score TCR-TCR, TCR-HLA and TCR-CMV co-occurrence, with a repertoire-size bias correction applied to TCR pairs. In a later analysis, false discovery rates were estimated by permuting HLA or CMV assignments 20 times. In a later analysis, co-occurring TCRs were grouped using DBSCAN, with TCRdist sequence similarity added in when clustering inside HLA-allele-positive subsets. Repertoires with fewer than 30,000 or more than 120,000 public chains, plus five repertoires with anomalous nucleotide sharing, were excluded from co-occurrence clustering. The source is immuneACCESS, and TCRdb retained only in-frame sequences with V and J called. Part of the clones is not carried over; for the studies checked, unresolved V genes explain less than half of this, and the remainder is unexplained. The DNA was the basis for D and trimming; V, J and clone size are from that table. Present in this sample are approximately 150,000 clones, 79% of which were seen just once. The ten largest clones capture about 6.7% of the sample.

This clone has a single count. This receptor's antigen is unknown. Per-base quality was not reported, and no clone a single base away is much larger than it. From the cysteine through the phenylalanine, the CDR3 covers 19 amino acids. The entry retains the CDR3 DNA only, 57 bases that are in frame from base 1. V ends up 3 bases short and J 3 bases short, with an unmatched junction base count of 20. CDR1 and CDR2, per the germline V gene, are SGHRS and YFSETQ. The cohort comprised 550 to 700 healthy bone marrow donors. All cohort members were sampled while nominally healthy, although unrecorded immune exposures were likely present. The donor tested CMV seropositive and was one of the 289 seropositive cohort members. Every donor gave a peripheral blood sample, and the peripheral blood mononuclear cells from that sample were used for TCR beta sequencing. The Qiagen DNeasy Blood Extraction Kit was used to extract genomic DNA from the blood cell samples.

The rearrangement joined TRBV5-1 to TRBJ2-5, with 7 central nucleotides matching TRBD2. This clonotype was obtained from a man in his forties or fifties in good health and CMV-seropositive. Sequencing was carried out using PBMCs. In nucleotide form, the sequence is TGCGCCAGCAGCTCACCGTTTGCCTACGGCGGGAGAAGAAAAGAGACCCAGTACTTC. The translation is CASSSPFAYGGRRKETQYF.